This T cell receptor (beta chain) was sequenced for a study of cytomegalovirus exposure and HLA in healthy donors. The PCR contained 60 Vbeta and 13 Jbeta primers. Only in-frame clones appear in the TCRdb table, and some are missing; sequencing was by immunoSEQ multiplex PCR. The sample carries 100,000 or so clones, 55% to 65% recorded once. Study conclusions and caveats: TCR beta chains numbering more than 150 were designated cytomegalovirus-associated. Reports indicate that TCR beta sequences accurately predicted the HLA-A and HLA-B alleles of most subjects. For TCR beta chains, V- and J-gene trimming was later linked to a missense DCLRE1C variant.

The germline CDR1 and CDR2 sequences are SGHDT and YYEEEE. This CDR3 comprises 14 residues. V dropped 3 bases and J dropped 6 bases, with 15 bases sitting between them. In the case of this clone: Its antigen remains unknown.

Sequencing used PBMCs. This chain uses TRBV5-6 with TRBJ1-2; D uncertain. The TCR comes from a man younger than 40 in good health and CMV-seropositive. For the CDR3, the DNA is TGTGCCAGCAGCTACCCTGGTAGAGGCGATGGCTACACCTTC. This sequence encodes CASSYPGRGDGYTF.